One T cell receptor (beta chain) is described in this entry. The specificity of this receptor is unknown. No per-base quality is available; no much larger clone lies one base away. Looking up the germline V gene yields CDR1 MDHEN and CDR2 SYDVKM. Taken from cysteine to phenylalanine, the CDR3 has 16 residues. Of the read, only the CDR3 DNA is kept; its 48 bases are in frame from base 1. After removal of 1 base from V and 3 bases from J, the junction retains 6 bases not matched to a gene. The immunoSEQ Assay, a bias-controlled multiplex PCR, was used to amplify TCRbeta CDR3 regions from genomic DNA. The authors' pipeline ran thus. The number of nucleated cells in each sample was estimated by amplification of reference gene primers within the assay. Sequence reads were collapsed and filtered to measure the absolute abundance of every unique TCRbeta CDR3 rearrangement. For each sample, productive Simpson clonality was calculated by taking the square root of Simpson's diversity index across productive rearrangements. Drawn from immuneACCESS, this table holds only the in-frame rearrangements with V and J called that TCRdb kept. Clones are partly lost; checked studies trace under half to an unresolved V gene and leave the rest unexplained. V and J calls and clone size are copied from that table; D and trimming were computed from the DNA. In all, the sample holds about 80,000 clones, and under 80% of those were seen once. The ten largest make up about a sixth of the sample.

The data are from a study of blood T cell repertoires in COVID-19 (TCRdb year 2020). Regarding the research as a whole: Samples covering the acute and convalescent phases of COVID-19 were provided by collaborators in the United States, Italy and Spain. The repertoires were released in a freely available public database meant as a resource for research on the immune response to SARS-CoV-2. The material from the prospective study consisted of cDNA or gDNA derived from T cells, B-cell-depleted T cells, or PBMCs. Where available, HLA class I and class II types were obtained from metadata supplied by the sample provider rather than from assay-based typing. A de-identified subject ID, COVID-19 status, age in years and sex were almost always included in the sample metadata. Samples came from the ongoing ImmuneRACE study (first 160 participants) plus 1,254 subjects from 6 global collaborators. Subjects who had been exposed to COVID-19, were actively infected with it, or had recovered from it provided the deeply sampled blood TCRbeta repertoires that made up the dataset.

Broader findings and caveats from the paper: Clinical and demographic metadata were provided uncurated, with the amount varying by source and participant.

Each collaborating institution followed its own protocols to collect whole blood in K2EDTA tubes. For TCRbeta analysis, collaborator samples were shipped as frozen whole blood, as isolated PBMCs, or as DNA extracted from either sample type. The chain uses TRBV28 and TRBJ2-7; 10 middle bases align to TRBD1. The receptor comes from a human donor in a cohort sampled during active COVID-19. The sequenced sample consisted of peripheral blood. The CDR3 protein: CASSLFQGQGLYEQYF. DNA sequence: TGTGCCAGCAGTTTATTTCAGGGACAGGGGCTCTACGAGCAGTACTTC.